The clone carrying this T cell receptor beta chain was detected ten times or more. Its antigen remains unidentified. This entry comes from a study of post-analysis software for immune sequencing data. General study points: The study found TRBV5-6, TRBV5-1 and TRBV20-1 among about 5 TRBV segments more frequent in patients than controls.

The ends were cut back, 5 bases at V and 1 base at J, with 3 bases in the middle. Germline V gene sequence: CDR1 MNHNS, CDR2 SASEGT. This CDR3 is 12 amino acids long. The TCR beta cDNA libraries carried unique molecular identifiers. A single record per CDR3 protein comes from TCRdb applying MiXCR to the PCR reads. Of around 180,000 distinct CDR3 sequences listed, approximately 30% are singletons. The V gene is TRBV6-1, the J gene TRBJ2-1; D uncertain. Sequencing was done on a sample of blood. This receptor was identified in a girl aged 10-17 years with multiple sclerosis. The CDR3: CASSRSYNEQFF. The DNA of the CDR3 is TGTGCCAGCAGTCGGTCCTACAATGAGCAGTTCTTC.